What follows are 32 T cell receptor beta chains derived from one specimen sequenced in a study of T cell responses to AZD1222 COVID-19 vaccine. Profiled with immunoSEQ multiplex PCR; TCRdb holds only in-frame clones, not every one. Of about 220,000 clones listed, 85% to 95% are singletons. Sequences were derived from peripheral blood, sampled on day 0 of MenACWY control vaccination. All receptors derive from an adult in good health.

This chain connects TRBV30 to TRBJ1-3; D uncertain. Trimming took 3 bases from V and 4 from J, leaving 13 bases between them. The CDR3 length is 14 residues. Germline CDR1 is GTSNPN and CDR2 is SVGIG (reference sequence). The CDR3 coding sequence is TGTGCCTGGAGGTCCGCACAGTCCGGAAACACCATATATTTT. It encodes CAWRSAQSGNTIYF.

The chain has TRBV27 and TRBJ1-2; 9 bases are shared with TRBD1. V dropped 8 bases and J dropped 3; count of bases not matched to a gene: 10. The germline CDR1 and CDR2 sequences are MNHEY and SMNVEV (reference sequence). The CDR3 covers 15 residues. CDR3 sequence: CASSGQGQGDYGYTF. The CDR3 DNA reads TGTGCCAGCTCCGGACAGGGGCAAGGGGACTATGGCTACACCTTC.

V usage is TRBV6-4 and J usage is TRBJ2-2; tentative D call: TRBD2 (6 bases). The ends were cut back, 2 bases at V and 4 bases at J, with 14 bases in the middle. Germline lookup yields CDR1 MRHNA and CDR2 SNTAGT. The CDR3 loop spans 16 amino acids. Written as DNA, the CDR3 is TGTGCCAGCAGTGACAGGGGAGGATTAGCCACCGGGGAGCTGTTTTTT. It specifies CASSDRGGLATGELFF.

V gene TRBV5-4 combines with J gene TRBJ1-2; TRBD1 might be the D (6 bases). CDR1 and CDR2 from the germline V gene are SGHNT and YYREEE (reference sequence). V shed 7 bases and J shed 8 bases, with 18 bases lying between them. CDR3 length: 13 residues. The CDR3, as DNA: TGTGCCAGCCAGCGTGGGGGGGCTGAAGGCTACACCTTC. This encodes CASQRGGAEGYTF.

The CDR3 protein is CASSQDSSLSEKLFF. CDR3 in DNA: TGCGCCAGCAGCCAAGATAGCAGTCTAAGCGAAAAACTGTTTTTT. The V gene is TRBV4-3, the J gene TRBJ1-4; D is uncertain. The length of the CDR3 is 15 residues. In germline, CDR1 is LGHNA, CDR2 YSLEER. Trimming took 0 bases from V and 8 from J, leaving 13 bases between them.

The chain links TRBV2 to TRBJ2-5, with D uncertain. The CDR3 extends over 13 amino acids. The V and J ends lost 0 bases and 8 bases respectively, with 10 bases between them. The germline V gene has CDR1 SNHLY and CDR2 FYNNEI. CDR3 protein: CASSEALLGTQYF. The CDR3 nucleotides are TGTGCCAGCAGTGAAGCGCTTCTTGGCACCCAGTACTTC.

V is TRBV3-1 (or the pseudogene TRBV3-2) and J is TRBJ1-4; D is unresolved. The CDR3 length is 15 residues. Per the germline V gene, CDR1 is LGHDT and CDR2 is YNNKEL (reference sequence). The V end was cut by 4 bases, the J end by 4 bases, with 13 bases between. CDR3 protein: CASSLAGTNNEKLFF. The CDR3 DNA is TGTGCCAGCAGCCTAGCAGGCACGAATAATGAAAAACTGTTTTTT.

This CDR3 is CASSQARGGNEQFF. CDR3 nucleotides: TGTGCCAGCAGCCAAGCGAGGGGGGGCAATGAGCAGTTCTTC. The chain links TRBV4-2 to TRBJ2-1; D possibly corresponds to TRBD2 (7 bases). Deletions cut 1 base from V and 6 bases from J, with 10 bases between. This CDR3 has 14 residues. The germline CDR1 and CDR2 sequences are LGHNA and YNFKEQ.

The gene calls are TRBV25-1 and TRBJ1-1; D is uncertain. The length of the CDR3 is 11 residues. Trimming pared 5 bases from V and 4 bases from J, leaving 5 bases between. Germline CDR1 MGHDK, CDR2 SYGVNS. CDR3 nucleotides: TGTGCCAGCAGTCTAGGCACTGAAGCTTTCTTT. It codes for CASSLGTEAFF.

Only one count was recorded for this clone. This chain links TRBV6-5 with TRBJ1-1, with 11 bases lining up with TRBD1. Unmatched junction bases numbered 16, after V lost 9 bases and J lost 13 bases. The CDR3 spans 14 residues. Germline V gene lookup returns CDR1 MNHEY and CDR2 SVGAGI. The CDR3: CASVLLPGTGGDFF. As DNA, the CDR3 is TGTGCCAGTGTATTACTACCCGGGACAGGGGGTGATTTCTTT.

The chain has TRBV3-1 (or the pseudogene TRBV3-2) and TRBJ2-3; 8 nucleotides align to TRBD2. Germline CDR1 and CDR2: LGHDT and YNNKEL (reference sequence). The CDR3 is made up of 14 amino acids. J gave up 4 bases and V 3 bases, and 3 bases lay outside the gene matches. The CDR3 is CASSHPGGPDTQYF. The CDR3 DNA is TGTGCCAGCAGCCATCCGGGGGGGCCAGATACGCAGTATTTT.

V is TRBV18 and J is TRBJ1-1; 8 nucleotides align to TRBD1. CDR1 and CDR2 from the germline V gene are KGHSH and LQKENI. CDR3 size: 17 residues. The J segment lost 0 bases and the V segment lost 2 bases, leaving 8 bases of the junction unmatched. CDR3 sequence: CASSPNGQGGMNTEAFF. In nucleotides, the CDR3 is TGTGCCAGCTCACCAAATGGACAGGGAGGTATGAACACTGAAGCTTTCTTT.

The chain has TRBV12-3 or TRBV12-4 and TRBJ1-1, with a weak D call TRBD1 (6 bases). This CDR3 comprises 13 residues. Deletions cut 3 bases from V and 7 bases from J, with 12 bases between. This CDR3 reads CASSFKRTVEAFF. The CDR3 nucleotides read TGTGCCAGCAGTTTTAAAAGGACAGTTGAAGCTTTCTTT.

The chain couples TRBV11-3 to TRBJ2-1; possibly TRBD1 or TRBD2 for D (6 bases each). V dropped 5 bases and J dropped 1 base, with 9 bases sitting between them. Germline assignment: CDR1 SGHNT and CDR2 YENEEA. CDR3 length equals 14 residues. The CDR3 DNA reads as TGTGCCAGCAGCGGAGGGGGGTCCTACAATGAGCAGTTCTTC. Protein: CASSGGGSYNEQFF.

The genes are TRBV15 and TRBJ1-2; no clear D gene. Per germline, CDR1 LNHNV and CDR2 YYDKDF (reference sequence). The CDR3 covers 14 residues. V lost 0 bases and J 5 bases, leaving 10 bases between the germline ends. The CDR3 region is CATSRESLGYGYTF. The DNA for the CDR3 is TGTGCCACCAGCAGAGAATCTTTGGGGTATGGCTACACCTTC.

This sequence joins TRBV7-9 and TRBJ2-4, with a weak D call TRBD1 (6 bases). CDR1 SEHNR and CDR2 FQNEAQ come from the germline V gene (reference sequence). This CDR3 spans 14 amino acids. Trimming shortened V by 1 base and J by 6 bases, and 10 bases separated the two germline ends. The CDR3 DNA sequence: TGTGCCAGCAGCTTAGACGGGACAAGAAACATTCAGTACTTC. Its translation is CASSLDGTRNIQYF.

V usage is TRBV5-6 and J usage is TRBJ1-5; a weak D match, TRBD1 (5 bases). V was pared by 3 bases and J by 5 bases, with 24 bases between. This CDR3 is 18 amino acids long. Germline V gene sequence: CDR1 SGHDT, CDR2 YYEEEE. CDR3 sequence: CASSSVSSEGFGDQPQHF. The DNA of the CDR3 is TGTGCCAGCAGCTCGGTTTCTTCAGAGGGGTTCGGGGATCAGCCCCAGCATTTT.

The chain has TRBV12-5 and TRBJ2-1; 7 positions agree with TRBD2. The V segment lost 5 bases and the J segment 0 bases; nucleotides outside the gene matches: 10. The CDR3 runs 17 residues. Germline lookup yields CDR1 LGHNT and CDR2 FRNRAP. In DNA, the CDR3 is TGTGCTAGTGGTCCCCGCCGGGAGGCTGCCTCCTACAATGAGCAGTTCTTC. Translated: CASGPRREAASYNEQFF. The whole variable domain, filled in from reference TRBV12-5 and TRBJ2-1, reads DARVTQTPRHKVTEMGQEVTMRCQPILGHNTVFWYRQTMMQGLELLAYFRNRAPLDDSGMPKDRFSAEMPDATLATLKIQPSEPRDSAVYFCASGPRREAASYNEQFFGPGTRLTVL.

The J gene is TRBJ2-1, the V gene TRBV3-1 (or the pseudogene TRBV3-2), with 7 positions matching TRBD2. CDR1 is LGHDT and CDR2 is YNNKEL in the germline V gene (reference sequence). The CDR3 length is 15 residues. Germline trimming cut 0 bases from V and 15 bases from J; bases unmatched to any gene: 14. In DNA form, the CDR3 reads TGTGCCAGCAGCCAAGATGTCAGAAGCGGGGTCGGGCCGTTCTTC. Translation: CASSQDVRSGVGPFF.

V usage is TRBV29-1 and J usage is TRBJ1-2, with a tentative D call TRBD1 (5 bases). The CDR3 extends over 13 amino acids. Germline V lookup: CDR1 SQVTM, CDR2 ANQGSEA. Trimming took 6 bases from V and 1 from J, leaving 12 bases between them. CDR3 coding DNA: TGCAGCGTCGCTGGGGGAGTTAACTATGGCTACACCTTC. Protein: CSVAGGVNYGYTF.

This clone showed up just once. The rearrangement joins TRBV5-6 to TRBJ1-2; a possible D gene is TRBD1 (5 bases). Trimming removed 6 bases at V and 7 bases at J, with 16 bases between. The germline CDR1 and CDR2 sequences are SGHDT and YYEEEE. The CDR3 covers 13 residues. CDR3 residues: CASTRWGGGGYTF. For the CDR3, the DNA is TGTGCCAGCACCCGCTGGGGGGGAGGTGGCTACACCTTC.

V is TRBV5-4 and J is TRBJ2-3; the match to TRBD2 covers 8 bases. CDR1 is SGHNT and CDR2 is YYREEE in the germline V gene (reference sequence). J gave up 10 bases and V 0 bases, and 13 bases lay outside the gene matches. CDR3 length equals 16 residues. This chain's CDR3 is CASSLGQAGGTTAQYF. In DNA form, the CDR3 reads TGTGCCAGCAGCTTGGGGCAGGCGGGGGGAACCACGGCGCAGTATTTT.

This CDR3 is CASSQDTTLTNEKLFF. CDR3 in DNA: TGTGCCAGCAGCCAAGATACGACGTTAACTAATGAAAAACTGTTTTTT. The genes are TRBV3-1 (or the pseudogene TRBV3-2) and TRBJ1-4; D ambiguous. Germline V gene sequence: CDR1 LGHDT, CDR2 YNNKEL (reference sequence). The CDR3 runs to 16 residues. The germline V and J ends were trimmed by 0 bases and 1 base, with 9 bases remaining between them.

CDR3 sequence: CASSLRQGSDYGYTF. CDR3 bases: TGTGCCAGCAGTCTAAGACAGGGCTCAGACTATGGCTACACCTTC. The genes are TRBV2 and TRBJ1-2; 7 bases align to TRBD1. Per germline, CDR1 SNHLY and CDR2 FYNNEI. The CDR3 has 15 residues. Trimming cost V 5 bases and J 3 bases; bases outside gene matches: 9.

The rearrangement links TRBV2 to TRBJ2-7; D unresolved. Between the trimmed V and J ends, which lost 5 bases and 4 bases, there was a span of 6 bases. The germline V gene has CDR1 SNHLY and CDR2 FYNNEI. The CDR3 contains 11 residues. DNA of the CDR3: TGTGCCAGCAGTTTGAAATACGAGCAGTACTTC. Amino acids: CASSLKYEQYF.

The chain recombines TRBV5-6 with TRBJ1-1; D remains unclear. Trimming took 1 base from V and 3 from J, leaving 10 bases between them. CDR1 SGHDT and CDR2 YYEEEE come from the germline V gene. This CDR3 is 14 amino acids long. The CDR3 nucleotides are TGTGCCAGCAGCTTGTTGCAACGTCACACTGAAGCTTTCTTT. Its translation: CASSLLQRHTEAFF.

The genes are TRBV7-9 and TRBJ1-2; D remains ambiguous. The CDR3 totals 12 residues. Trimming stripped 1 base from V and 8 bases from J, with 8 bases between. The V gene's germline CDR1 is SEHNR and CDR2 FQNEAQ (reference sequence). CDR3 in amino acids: CASSLVERGYTF. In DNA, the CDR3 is TGTGCCAGCAGCTTAGTGGAGCGGGGCTACACCTTC.

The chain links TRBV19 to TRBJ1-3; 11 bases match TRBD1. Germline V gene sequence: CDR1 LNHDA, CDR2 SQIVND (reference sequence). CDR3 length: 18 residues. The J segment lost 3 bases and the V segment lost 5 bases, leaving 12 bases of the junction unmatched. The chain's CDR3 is CASSFNPGQGAVGNTIYF. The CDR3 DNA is TGTGCCAGTAGTTTCAACCCAGGACAGGGGGCCGTTGGAAACACCATATATTTT.

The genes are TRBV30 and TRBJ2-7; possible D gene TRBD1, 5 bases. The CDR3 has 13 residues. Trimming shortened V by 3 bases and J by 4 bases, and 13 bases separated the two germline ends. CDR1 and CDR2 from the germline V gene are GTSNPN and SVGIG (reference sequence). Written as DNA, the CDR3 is TGTGCCTGGAGAAGGCCAGGGTCATACGAGCAGTACTTC. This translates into CAWRRPGSYEQYF.

The CDR3 DNA sequence: TGTGCCAGCAGCTTAAAAGGTGGAGGCACTGAAGCTTTCTTT. Translated: CASSLKGGGTEAFF. The rearrangement uses TRBV11-2 and TRBJ1-1; D is unclear. Deletions cut 2 bases from V and 4 bases from J, with 11 bases between. Germline CDR1 SGHAT, CDR2 FQNNGV. The CDR3 spans 14 residues.

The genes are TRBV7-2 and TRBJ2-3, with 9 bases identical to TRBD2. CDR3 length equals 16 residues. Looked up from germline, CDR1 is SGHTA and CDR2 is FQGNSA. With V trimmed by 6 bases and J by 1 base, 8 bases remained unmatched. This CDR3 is CASSRKERGGTDTQYF. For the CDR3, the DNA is TGTGCCAGCAGTCGAAAGGAGCGGGGGGGCACAGATACGCAGTATTTT.

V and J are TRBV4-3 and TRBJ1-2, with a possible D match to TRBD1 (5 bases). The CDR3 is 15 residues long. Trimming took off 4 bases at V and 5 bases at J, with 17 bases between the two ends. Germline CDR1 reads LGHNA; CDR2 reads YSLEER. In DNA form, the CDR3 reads TGCGCCAGCAGCCCCAAGATTGGGACGGATTATGGCTACACCTTC. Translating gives CASSPKIGTDYGYTF.